These T cell receptor beta chains were read from a single sample in a study of PD-L1 blockade in urothelial cancer. Produced via immunoSEQ multiplex PCR; TCRdb's table is partial and in-frame only. The repertoire consists of tens of thousands of clones, with roughly four fifths occurring once and the leading ten covering 3.5%. Source: PBMCs, taken around atezolizumab (anti-PD-L1) treatment. These receptors originate from a man aged 65 to 85 with urothelial cancer. Each CDR3 is given with its conserved first and last residue. A D gene is named only where the DNA matches it firmly. For some rows the clone size is stated as once, few or many, or as a class when expanded; others skip it.

j_call cdr3_length clone_size d_call v_call cdr3_nt cdr3_aa
TRBJ2-7 12 few NA TRBV14 TGTGCCAGCAGCCAAGGGGCGGGACTGCAGTACTTC CASSQGAGLQYF
TRBJ1-1 14 NA NA TRBV7-9 TGTGCCAGCAGCAAGAGGACAGATAACACTGAAGCTTTCTTT CASSKRTDNTEAFF
TRBJ2-3 15 NA TRBD2 TRBV4-2 TGTGCCAGCAGCCAACTAGCGGGGAGTACAGATACGCAGTATTTT CASSQLAGSTDTQYF
TRBJ1-3 14 NA NA TRBV21-1 TGTGCCAAAGTTCCTCCCAGGTCTGGAAACACCATATATTTT CAKVPPRSGNTIYF
TRBJ2-2 15 once TRBD1 TRBV5-5 TGTGCCAGCAGCACCCGACAGGGGGCTCCCGGGGAGCTGTTTTTT CASSTRQGAPGELFF
TRBJ2-1 14 NA NA TRBV5-6 TGTGCCAGCAGCCAGACAGCCCTCCACAATGAGCAGTTCTTC CASSQTALHNEQFF
TRBJ2-1 15 NA NA TRBV11-2 TGTGCCAGCAGCTTCCAGGGGTCCTCCTACAATGAGCAGTTCTTC CASSFQGSSYNEQFF
TRBJ2-1 16 NA TRBD2 TRBV13 TGTGCCAGCACAGCTAGCGGGAGGTCCTCCTACAATGAGCAGTTCTTC CASTASGRSSYNEQFF
TRBJ1-1 12 NA NA TRBV7-2 TGTGCCAGCAGCTTGTCCAGGATCGAGGCTTTCTTT CASSLSRIEAFF
TRBJ2-1 14 NA NA TRBV18 TGTGCCAGCTCACCAAGACTCCCCCGCGATGAGCAGTTCTTC CASSPRLPRDEQFF
TRBJ2-1 14 NA TRBD2 TRBV2 TGTGCCAGCATGGGGGGAGGGCCCTACAATGAGCAGTTCTTC CASMGGGPYNEQFF
TRBJ2-5 14 NA TRBD2 TRBV11-2 TGTGCCAGCATCCCCGGGAGGGCCTCCGGGACCCAGTACTTC CASIPGRASGTQYF
TRBJ2-2 16 NA TRBD2 TRBV5-6 TGTGCCAGCAGCTTGGTGCGGGGGGCGTGGACCGGGGAGCTGTTTTTT CASSLVRGAWTGELFF
TRBJ2-1 15 NA TRBD1 TRBV28 TGTGCCAGCAGTACCTGGACAGGGTTCTACAATGAGCAGTTCTTC CASSTWTGFYNEQFF
TRBJ2-7 12 NA NA TRBV7-6 TGTGCCAGCAGCTTATTTGCGCGGGAGCAGTACTTC CASSLFAREQYF
TRBJ1-4 16 NA TRBD1 TRBV28 TGTGCCAGCAGTTCGCAGGGGGTGGGAACTAATGAAAAACTGTTTTTT CASSSQGVGTNEKLFF
TRBJ2-1 16 NA TRBD2 TRBV5-1 TGCGCCAGCAGCTTGAAGGCGGGAGGGCAATCCAATGAGCAGTTCTTC CASSLKAGGQSNEQFF
TRBJ2-3 15 NA NA TRBV5-4 TGTGCCAGCAGCTTCTATCTGGGGCGCACAGATACGCAGTATTTT CASSFYLGRTDTQYF
TRBJ2-1 15 few TRBD2 TRBV11-2 TGTGCCAGCAGCTTAATTAGCGGGAGAGGCAATGAGCAGTTCTTC CASSLISGRGNEQFF
TRBJ1-2 12 NA NA TRBV7-9 TGTGCCGTGGCCCGTCTTCTGTATGGCTACACCTTC CAVARLLYGYTF
TRBJ1-1 13 NA NA TRBV11-2 TGTGCCAGCAGCTTAGATTCGGGGGTCTATTTCGAATTT CASSLDSGVYFEF
TRBJ1-2 14 NA NA TRBV4-1 TGCGCCAGCAGCACCAGGGTACCTAACTATGGCTACACCTTC CASSTRVPNYGYTF
TRBJ2-1 14 medium-sized NA TRBV28 TGTGCCAGCAGCCGGGACATCTCCTACAATGAGCAGTTCTTC CASSRDISYNEQFF
TRBJ2-1 13 NA NA TRBV11-1 TGTGCCAGCAGCTTACGCCCTAGACATGAGCAGTTCTTC CASSLRPRHEQFF
TRBJ2-1 15 NA TRBD2 TRBV4-2 TGTGCCAGCAGCCAAGGGACTAGTCTCTACAATGAGCAGTTCTTC CASSQGTSLYNEQFF
TRBJ2-3 13 NA TRBD1 TRBV16 TGTGCCAGCAGCCAATCTACAGGGGGCGCTGGGTATTTT CASSQSTGGAGYF
TRBJ1-1 13 NA NA TRBV21-1 TGTGCCAGCAGCAAAGAGGACAGGGGGTTGGCTTTCTTT CASSKEDRGLAFF
TRBJ2-3 13 NA NA TRBV29-1 TGCAGCGCCAACCCCGACAGTGTCGATACGCAGTATTTT CSANPDSVDTQYF
TRBJ2-2 19 once TRBD2 TRBV6-4 TGTGCCAGCAGTGACTCCGGACTAGCGGGAGGGTTGAACACCGGGGAGCTGTTTTTT CASSDSGLAGGLNTGELFF
TRBJ2-5 15 once TRBD1 TRBV11-2 TGTGCCAGCAGCTTACAGGGACAGGTTCAAGAGACCCAGTACTTC CASSLQGQVQETQYF
TRBJ1-5 13 NA NA TRBV2 TGTGCCAGCAGTGACCCCCCGGTACAGCCCCAGCATTTT CASSDPPVQPQHF
TRBJ1-1 16 NA TRBD1 TRBV5-5 TGTGCCAGCAGCTTGAGGCCGACAGGGACGTACACTGAAGCTTTCTTT CASSLRPTGTYTEAFF
TRBJ1-5 15 NA NA TRBV28 TGTGCCAGCAGCCAGGGCCGGACCCCCAATCAGCCCCAGCATTTT CASSQGRTPNQPQHF
TRBJ2-1 16 NA TRBD1 TRBV5-4 TGTGCCAGCAGATCCGGGACAGGGAACTCCTACAATGAGCAGTTCTTC CASRSGTGNSYNEQFF
TRBJ1-2 12 NA NA TRBV29-1 TGCAGCGTTGTAAACACAGCCTATGGCTACACCTTC CSVVNTAYGYTF
TRBJ2-2 16 NA NA TRBV5-1 TGCGCCAGCAGCTTGGGGCATTCGGGGAAAGACGGGGAGCTGTTTTTT CASSLGHSGKDGELFF
TRBJ2-6 15 NA NA TRBV7-9 TGTGCCAGCAGCTTTAAGGGGGTCGGGGCCAACGTCCTGACTTTC CASSFKGVGANVLTF